What follows is one TCR beta chain and its context. Antigen: not known. Pools of viral peptides were used by the ViraFEST assay to expand antigen-specific CD4+ T cells ahead of sequencing. Following 10 days of culture, CD4+ T cells were isolated. The person had PCR-confirmed SARS-CoV-2 infection between March and December 2020. On days 3 and 7, fresh IL-2 medium replaced half the medium. This sample stems from a study of vaccination effects on CD4 cells after COVID-19. Turning to the study itself: Two convalescent patients each provided a sample, at 16 days and at one week before vaccination.

Profiled with immunoSEQ multiplex PCR; TCRdb holds only in-frame clones, not every one. The sample has more than 35,000 clones, roughly 65% seen once. The CDR3 covers 13 residues. CDR1 is SGDLS and CDR2 is YYNGEE in the germline V gene. V was pared by 4 bases and J by 8 bases, with 15 bases between. The chain employs TRBV9 and TRBJ1-1; the D gene is possibly TRBD1 (5 bases). This TCR derives from a human donor who had a prior SARS-CoV-2 infection. Sequenced here: CD4+ T cells from PBMCs cultured with a peptide pool, sampled before COVID-19 vaccination. Here the CDR3 DNA reads TGTGCCAGCAGCCACGGGTGGGGGTCCGAAGCTTTCTTT. This sequence encodes CASSHGWGSEAFF.